This is a list of T cell receptor beta chains from one sample in a study of immune cell composition in non-small cell lung cancer. Libraries were prepared by immunoSEQ multiplex PCR; TCRdb keeps only in-frame clonotypes and omits some of them. The table lists about 4,900 clones, roughly four fifths of them singletons. Sample: lung tumor tissue. The receptors come from a human donor with non-small cell lung cancer. Each CDR3 is given with its conserved first and last residue. The D gene is left open where the match is weak. Only part of the rows carry a size: once, few, many, or a class if the clone is expanded.

>TRBV27|NA|NA|TRBJ1-2
TGTGCCAGCAGTCAGGGCCGAGAGATTCACCGGTTCTATGGCTACACCTTC
CASSQGREIHRFYGYTF
>TRBV5-4|NA|NA|TRBJ2-1
TGTGCCAGCAGCAACCAGTATGAGCAGTTCTTC
CASSNQYEQFF
>TRBV19|NA|NA|TRBJ2-2
TGTGCCAGCTCACGACAGGAGAACACCGGGGAGCTGTTTTTT
CASSRQENTGELFF
>TRBV25-1|TRBD2|NA|TRBJ2-3
TGTGCCAGCAGCCTTAGCGGGAGCAGCACAGATACGCAGTATTTT
CASSLSGSSTDTQYF
>TRBV10-3|NA|NA|TRBJ1-3
TGTGCCATCAGTGACAGTGGCTCTGGAAACACCATATATTTT
CAISDSGSGNTIYF
>TRBV19|NA|NA|TRBJ1-2
TGTGCCAGTAGTGCCTCCGAGAAGGGAGCTAACTATGGCTACACCTTC
CASSASEKGANYGYTF
>TRBV10-3|NA|NA|TRBJ2-3
TGTGCCATCAATGACCCGCGTAGCACAGATACGCAGTATTTT
CAINDPRSTDTQYF
>TRBV6-5|NA|NA|TRBJ1-1
TGTGCCAGCAGAGACGGACAGCCGAACACTGAAGCTTTCTTT
CASRDGQPNTEAFF
>TRBV4-3|TRBD1|once|TRBJ2-7
TGCGCCAGCAGCCCAGACAGGGCGTCGGGCTACGAGCAGTACTTC
CASSPDRASGYEQYF
>TRBV27|NA|NA|TRBJ2-4
TGTGCCAGCAGTACTGCAGGGGCCTCAGGTTTAGGAAACATTCAGTACTTC
CASSTAGASGLGNIQYF
>TRBV9|TRBD2|NA|TRBJ2-1
TGTGCCAGCAGCGTTAGCGGGAGAAGCCATGAGCAGTTCTTC
CASSVSGRSHEQFF